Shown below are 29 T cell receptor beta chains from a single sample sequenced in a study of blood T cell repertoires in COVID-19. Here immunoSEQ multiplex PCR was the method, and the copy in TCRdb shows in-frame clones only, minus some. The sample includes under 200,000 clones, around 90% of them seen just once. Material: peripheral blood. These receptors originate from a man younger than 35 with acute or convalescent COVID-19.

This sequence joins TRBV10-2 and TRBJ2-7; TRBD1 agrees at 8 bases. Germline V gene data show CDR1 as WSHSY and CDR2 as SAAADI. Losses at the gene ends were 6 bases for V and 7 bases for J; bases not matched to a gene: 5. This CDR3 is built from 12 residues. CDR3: CASRDRVGEQYF. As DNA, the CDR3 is TGCGCCAGCAGGGACAGGGTAGGAGAGCAGTACTTC.

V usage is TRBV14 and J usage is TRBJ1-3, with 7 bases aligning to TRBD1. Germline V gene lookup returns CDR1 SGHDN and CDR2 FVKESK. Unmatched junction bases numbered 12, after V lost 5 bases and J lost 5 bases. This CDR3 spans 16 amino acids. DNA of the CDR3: TGTGCCAGCAGCTCCTACACAGGGGACGGGAGAAACACCATATATTTT. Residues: CASSSYTGDGRNTIYF.

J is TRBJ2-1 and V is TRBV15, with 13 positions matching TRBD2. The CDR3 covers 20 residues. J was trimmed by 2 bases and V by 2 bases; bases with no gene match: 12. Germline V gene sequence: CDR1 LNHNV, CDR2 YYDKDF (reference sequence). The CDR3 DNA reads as TGTGCCACCAGCAGACCATCTATGACTAGCGGGAGGCACCCCTACAATGAGCAGTTCTTC. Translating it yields CATSRPSMTSGRHPYNEQFF. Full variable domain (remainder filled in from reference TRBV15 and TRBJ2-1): DAMVIQNPRYQVTQFGKPVTLSCSQTLNHNVMYWYQQKSSQAPKLLFHYYDKDFNNEADTPDNFQSRRPNTSFCFLDIRSPGLGDTAMYLCATSRPSMTSGRHPYNEQFFGPGTRLTVL.

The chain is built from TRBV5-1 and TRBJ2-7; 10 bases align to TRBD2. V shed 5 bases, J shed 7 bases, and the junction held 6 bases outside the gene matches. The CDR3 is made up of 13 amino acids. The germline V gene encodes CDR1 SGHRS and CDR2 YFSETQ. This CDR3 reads CASSTSGTEEQYF. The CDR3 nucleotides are TGCGCCAGCAGTACTAGCGGGACTGAAGAGCAGTACTTC. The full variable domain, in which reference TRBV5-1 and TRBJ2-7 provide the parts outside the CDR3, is KAGVTQTPRYLIKTRGQQVTLSCSPISGHRSVSWYQQTPGQGLQFLFEYFSETQRNKGNFPGRFSGRQFSNSRSEMNVSTLELGDSALYLCASSTSGTEEQYFGPGTRLTVT.

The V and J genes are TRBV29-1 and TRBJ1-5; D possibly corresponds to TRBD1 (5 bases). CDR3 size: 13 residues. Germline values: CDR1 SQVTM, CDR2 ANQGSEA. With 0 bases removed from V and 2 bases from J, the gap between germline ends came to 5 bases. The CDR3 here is CSVEEGGNQPQHF. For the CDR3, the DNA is TGCAGCGTTGAAGAAGGGGGCAATCAGCCCCAGCATTTT.

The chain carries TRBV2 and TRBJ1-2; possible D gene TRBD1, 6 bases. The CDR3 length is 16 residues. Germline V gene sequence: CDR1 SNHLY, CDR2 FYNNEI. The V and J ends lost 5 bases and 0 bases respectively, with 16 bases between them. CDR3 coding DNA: TGTGCCAGCAGTAAGACGAAAAGACAGGCTAACTATGGCTACACCTTC. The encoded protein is CASSKTKRQANYGYTF.

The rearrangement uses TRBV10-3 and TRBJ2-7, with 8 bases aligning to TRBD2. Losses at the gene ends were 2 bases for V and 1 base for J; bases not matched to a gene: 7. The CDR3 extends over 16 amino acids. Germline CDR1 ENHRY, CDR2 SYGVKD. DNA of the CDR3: TGTGCCATCAGTGAGAAAGCAGCGGGAGAATCCTACGAGCAGTACTTC. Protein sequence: CAISEKAAGESYEQYF.

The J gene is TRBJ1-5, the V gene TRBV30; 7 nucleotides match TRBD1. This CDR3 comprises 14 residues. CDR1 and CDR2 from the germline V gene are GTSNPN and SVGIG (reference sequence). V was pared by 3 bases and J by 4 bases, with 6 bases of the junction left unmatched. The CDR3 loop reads CAWSRGGLNQPQHF. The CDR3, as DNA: TGTGCCTGGAGCCGAGGGGGCCTTAATCAGCCCCAGCATTTT.

The CDR3, as DNA: TGTGCCAGCAGTGCCCTCTGGACACTCTCCTACGAGCAGTACTTC. Translating gives CASSALWTLSYEQYF. The chain combines TRBV2 with TRBJ2-7, with a possible D match to TRBD1 (5 bases). Trimming removed 4 bases at V and 0 bases at J, with 13 bases between. The V gene's germline CDR1 is SNHLY and CDR2 FYNNEI. The length of the CDR3 is 15 residues. Filled out from reference TRBV2 and TRBJ2-7, the complete variable domain reads EPEVTQTPSHQVTQMGQEVILRCVPISNHLYFYWYRQILGQKVEFLVSFYNNEISEKSEIFDDQFSVERPDGSNFTLKIRSTKLEDSAMYFCASSALWTLSYEQYFGPGTRLTVT.

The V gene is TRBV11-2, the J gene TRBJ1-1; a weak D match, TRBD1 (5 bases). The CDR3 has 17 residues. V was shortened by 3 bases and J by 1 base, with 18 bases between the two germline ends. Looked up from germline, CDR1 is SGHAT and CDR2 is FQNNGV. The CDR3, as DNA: TGTGCCAGCAGCTTTCCTAGGGGAAAATACCGGAACACTGAAGCTTTCTTT. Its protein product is CASSFPRGKYRNTEAFF. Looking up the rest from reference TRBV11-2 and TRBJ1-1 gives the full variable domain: EAGVAQSPRYKIIEKRQSVAFWCNPISGHATLYWYQQILGQGPKLLIQFQNNGVVDDSQLPKDRFSAERLKGVDSTLKIQPAKLEDSAVYLCASSFPRGKYRNTEAFFGQGTRLTVV.

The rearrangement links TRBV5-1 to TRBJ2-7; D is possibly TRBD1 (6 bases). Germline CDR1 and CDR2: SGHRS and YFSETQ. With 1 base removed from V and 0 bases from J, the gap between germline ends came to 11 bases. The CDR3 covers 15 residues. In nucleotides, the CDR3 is TGCGCCAGCAGCTTGACGACAGGCGTCTCCTACGAGCAGTACTTC. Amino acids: CASSLTTGVSYEQYF. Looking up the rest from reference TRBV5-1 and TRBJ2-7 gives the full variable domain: KAGVTQTPRYLIKTRGQQVTLSCSPISGHRSVSWYQQTPGQGLQFLFEYFSETQRNKGNFPGRFSGRQFSNSRSEMNVSTLELGDSALYLCASSLTTGVSYEQYFGPGTRLTVT.

The CDR3: CASSESLRGGLVYTF. The CDR3 DNA reads as TGTGCCAGCAGTGAATCCCTAAGGGGGGGACTTGTCTACACCTTC. This chain joins TRBV25-1 and TRBJ1-2, with D tentatively TRBD1 (6 bases). Per the germline V gene, CDR1 is MGHDK and CDR2 is SYGVNS. V was shortened by 1 base and J by 10 bases, with 19 bases between the two germline ends. This CDR3 comprises 15 residues.

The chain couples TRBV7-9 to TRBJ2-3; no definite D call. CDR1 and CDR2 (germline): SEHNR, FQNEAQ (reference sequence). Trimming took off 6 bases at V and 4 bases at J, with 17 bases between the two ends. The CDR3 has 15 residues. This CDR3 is CASRPRGALADTQYF. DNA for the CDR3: TGTGCCAGCAGGCCCCGCGGAGCCTTGGCAGATACGCAGTATTTT.

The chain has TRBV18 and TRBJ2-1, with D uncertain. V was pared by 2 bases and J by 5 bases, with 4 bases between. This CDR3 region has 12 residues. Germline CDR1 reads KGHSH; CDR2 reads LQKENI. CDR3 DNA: TGTGCCAGCTCACCAGGAGACAATGAGCAGTTCTTC. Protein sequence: CASSPGDNEQFF.

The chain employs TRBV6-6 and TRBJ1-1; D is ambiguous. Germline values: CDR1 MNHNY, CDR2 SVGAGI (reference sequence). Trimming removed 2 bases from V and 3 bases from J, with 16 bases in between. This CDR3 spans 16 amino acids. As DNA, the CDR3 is TGTGCCAGCAGTTACGGTTACCGAGGGAGGTACACTGAAGCTTTCTTT. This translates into CASSYGYRGRYTEAFF.

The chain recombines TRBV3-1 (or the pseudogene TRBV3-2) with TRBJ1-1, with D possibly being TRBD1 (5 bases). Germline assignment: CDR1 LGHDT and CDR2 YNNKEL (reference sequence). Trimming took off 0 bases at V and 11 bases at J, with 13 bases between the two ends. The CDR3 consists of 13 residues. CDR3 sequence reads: CASSQDSGRAAFF. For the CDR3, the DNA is TGTGCCAGCAGCCAAGATTCGGGCAGGGCGGCTTTCTTT.

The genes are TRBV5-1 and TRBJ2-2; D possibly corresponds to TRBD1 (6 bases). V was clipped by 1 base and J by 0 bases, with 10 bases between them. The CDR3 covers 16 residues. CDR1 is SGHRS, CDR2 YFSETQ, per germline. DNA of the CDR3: TGCGCCAGCAGCTTGAGCCCAGGGGCGAACACCGGGGAGCTGTTTTTT. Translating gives CASSLSPGANTGELFF.

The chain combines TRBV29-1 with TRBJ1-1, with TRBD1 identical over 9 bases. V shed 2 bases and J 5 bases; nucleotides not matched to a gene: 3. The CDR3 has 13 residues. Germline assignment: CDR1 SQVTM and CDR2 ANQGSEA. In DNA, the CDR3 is TGCAGCGTTGAACGGGACAGGGCAACTGAAGCTTTCTTT. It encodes CSVERDRATEAFF.

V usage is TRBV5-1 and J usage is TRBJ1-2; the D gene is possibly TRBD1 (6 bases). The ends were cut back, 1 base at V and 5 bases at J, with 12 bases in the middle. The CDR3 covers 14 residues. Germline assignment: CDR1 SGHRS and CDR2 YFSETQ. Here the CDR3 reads CASSLLDSQYGYTF. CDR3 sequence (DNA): TGCGCCAGCAGCTTGCTGGACAGTCAGTATGGCTACACCTTC. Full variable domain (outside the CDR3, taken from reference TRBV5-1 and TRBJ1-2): KAGVTQTPRYLIKTRGQQVTLSCSPISGHRSVSWYQQTPGQGLQFLFEYFSETQRNKGNFPGRFSGRQFSNSRSEMNVSTLELGDSALYLCASSLLDSQYGYTFGSGTRLTVV.

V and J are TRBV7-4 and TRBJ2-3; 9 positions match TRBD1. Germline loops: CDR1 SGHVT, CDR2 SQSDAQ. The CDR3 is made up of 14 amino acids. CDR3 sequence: CATVGTGFLDTQYF. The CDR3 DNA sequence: TGTGCGACCGTCGGGACAGGGTTCTTGGATACGCAGTATTTT.

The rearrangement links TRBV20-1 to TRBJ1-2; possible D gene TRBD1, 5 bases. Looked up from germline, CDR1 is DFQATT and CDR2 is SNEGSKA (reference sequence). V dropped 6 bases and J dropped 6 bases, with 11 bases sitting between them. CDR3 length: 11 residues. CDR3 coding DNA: TGCAGTGCCCCGGGGGGGGATGGCTACACCTTC. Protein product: CSAPGGDGYTF.

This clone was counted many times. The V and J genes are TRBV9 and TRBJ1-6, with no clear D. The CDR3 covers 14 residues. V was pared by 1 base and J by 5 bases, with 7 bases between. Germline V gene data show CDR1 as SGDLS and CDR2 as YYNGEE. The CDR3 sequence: CASSVKRDNSPLHF. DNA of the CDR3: TGTGCCAGCAGCGTAAAACGGGATAATTCACCCCTCCACTTT.

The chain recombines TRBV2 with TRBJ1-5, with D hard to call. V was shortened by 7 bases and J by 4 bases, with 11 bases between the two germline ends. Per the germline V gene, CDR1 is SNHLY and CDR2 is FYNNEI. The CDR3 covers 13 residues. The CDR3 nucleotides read TGTGCCAGCATTAGCGACCTTAATCAGCCCCAGCATTTT. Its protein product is CASISDLNQPQHF.

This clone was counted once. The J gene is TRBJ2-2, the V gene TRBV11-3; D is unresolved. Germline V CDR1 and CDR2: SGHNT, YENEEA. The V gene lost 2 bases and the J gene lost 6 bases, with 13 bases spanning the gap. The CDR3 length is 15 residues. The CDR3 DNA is TGTGCCAGCAGCTTATCAGATCCCTCTCCCGGGGAGCTGTTTTTT. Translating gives CASSLSDPSPGELFF.

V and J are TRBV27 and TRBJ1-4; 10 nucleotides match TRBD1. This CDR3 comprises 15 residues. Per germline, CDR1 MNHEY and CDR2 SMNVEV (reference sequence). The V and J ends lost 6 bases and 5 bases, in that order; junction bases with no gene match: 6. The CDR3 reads CASSQDRGLNEKLFF. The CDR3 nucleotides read TGTGCCAGCAGCCAGGACAGGGGGTTAAATGAAAAACTGTTTTTT.

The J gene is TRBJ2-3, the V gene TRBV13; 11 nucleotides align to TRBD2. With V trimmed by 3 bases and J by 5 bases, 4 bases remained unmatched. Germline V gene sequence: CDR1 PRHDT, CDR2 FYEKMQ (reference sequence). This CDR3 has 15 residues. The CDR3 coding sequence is TGTGCCAGCAGCTTTAGCGGGAGGGCTGAAGATACGCAGTATTTT. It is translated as CASSFSGRAEDTQYF.

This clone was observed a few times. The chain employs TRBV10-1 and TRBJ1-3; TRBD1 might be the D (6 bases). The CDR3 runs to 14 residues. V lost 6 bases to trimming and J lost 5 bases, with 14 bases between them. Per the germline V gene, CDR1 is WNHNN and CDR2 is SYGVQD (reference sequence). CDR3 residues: CASRDTGKRNTIYF. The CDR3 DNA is TGCGCCAGCAGGGATACAGGGAAACGAAACACCATATATTTT.

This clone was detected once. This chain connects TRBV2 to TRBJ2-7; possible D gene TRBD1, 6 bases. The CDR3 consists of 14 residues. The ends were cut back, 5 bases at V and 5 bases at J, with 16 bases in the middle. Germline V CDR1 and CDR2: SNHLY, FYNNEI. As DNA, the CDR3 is TGTGCCAGCAGTCTGATGGTGGGGGCGGACGAGCAGTACTTC. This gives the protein CASSLMVGADEQYF.

The CDR3: CASISGAGGPEFF. As DNA, the CDR3 is TGTGCCAGCATCTCGGGCGCGGGAGGGCCCGAGTTCTTC. The chain recombines TRBV7-2 with TRBJ2-1, with 9 bases that match TRBD2. This CDR3 has 13 amino acids. With V trimmed by 7 bases and J by 14 bases, 12 bases remained unmatched. The germline V gene has CDR1 SGHTA and CDR2 FQGNSA.